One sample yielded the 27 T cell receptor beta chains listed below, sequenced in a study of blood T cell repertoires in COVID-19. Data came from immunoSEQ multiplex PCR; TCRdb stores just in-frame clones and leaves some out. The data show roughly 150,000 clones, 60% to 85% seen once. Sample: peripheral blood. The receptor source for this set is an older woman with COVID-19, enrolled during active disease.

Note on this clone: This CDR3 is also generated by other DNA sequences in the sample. CDR3 coding DNA: TGTGCCAGCTCGCTGGGACAGCAAGAGACCCAGTACTTC. It is translated as CASSLGQQETQYF. The chain links TRBV18 to TRBJ2-5; the match to TRBD1 covers 7 bases. The length of the CDR3 is 13 residues. Germline V gene sequence: CDR1 KGHSH, CDR2 LQKENI. V shed 6 bases and J 2 bases; nucleotides not matched to a gene: 3.

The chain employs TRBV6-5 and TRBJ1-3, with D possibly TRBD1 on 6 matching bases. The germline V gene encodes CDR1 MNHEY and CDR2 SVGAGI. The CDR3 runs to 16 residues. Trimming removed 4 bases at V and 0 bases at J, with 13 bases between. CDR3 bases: TGTGCCAGCAGTTCGCTTGGGGGCAGCTCTGGAAACACCATATATTTT. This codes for CASSSLGGSSGNTIYF.

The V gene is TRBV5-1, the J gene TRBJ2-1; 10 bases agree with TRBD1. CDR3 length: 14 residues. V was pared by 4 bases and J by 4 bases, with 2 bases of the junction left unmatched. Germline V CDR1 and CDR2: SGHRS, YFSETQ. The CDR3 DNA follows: TGCGCCAGCAGCAGGGACAGGGGTTACAATGAGCAGTTCTTC. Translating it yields CASSRDRGYNEQFF.

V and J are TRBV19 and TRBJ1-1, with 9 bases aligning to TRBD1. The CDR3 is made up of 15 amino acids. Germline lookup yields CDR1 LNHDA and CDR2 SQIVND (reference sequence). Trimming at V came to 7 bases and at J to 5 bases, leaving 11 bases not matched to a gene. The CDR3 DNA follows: TGTGCCAGTACCCAGAGGACAGGGGCGGTGACTGAAGCTTTCTTT. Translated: CASTQRTGAVTEAFF.

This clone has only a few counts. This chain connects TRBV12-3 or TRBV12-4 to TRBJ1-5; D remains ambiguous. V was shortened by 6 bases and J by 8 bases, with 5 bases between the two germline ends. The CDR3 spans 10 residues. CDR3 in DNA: TGTGCCAGCAGGAGGGAGCCCCAGCATTTT. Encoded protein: CASRREPQHF.

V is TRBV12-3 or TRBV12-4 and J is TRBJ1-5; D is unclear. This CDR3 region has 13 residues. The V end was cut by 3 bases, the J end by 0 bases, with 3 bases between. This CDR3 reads CASSFSSNQPQHF. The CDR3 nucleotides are TGTGCCAGCAGTTTTAGTAGCAATCAGCCCCAGCATTTT.

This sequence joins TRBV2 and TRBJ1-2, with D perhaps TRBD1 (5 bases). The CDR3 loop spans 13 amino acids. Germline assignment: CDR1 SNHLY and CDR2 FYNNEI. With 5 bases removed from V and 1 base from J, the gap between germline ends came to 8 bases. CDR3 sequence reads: CASSYQGNYGYTF. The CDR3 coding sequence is TGTGCCAGCAGTTACCAGGGTAACTATGGCTACACCTTC.

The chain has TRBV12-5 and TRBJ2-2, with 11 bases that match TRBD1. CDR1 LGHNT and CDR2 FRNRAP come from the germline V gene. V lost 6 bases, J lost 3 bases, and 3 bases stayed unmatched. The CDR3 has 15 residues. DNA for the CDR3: TGTGCTAGTGGAACGGGACAGGGGGACACCGGGGAGCTGTTTTTT. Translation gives CASGTGQGDTGELFF.

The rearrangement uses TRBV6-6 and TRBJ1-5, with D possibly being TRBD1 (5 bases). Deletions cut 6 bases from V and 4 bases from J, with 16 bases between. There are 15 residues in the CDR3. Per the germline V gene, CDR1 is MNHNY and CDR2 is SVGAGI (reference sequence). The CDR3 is CASRAADGGNQPQHF. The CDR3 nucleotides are TGTGCCAGCAGAGCCGCGGACGGGGGGAATCAGCCCCAGCATTTT.

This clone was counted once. In nucleotides, the CDR3 is TGTGCCAGCAGTCAAACGGGACACGGCTATGGCTACACCTTC. It yields the protein CASSQTGHGYGYTF. The chain recombines TRBV28 with TRBJ1-2, with D perhaps matching TRBD1 (6 bases). Germline V gene lookup returns CDR1 MDHEN and CDR2 SYDVKM. V was shortened by 5 bases and J by 4 bases, with 14 bases between the two germline ends. The CDR3 totals 14 residues.

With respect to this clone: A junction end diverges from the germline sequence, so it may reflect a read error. Here the CDR3 reads CASSVTPF. CDR3 in DNA: TGTGCCAGCAGTGTCACTCCTTTT. This rearrangement joins TRBV27 to TRBJ1-4, with D uncertain. The CDR3 covers 8 residues. Germline V gene data show CDR1 as MNHEY and CDR2 as SMNVEV (reference sequence).

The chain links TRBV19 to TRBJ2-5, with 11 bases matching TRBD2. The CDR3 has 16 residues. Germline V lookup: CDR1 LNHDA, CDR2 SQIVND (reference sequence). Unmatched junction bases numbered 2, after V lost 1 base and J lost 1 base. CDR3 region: CASSIALAGGQETQYF. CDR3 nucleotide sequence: TGTGCCAGTAGTATAGCGCTAGCGGGGGGCCAAGAGACCCAGTACTTC.

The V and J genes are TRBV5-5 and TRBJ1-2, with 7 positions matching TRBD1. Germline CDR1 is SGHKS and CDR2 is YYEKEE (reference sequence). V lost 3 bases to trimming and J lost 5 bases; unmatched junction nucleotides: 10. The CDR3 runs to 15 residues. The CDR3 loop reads CASSYRQGPGYGYTF. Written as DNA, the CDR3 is TGTGCCAGCAGCTACCGACAGGGCCCCGGTTATGGCTACACCTTC.

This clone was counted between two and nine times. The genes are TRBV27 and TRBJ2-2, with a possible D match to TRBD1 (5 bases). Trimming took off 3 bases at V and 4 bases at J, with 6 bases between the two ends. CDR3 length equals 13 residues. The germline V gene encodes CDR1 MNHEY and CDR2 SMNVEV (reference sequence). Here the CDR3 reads CASSLGRTGELFF. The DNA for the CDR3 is TGTGCCAGCAGTTTGGGGCGCACCGGGGAGCTGTTTTTT.

The DNA for the CDR3 is TGTGCCAGCAGTGGACTAGCAGGTGGGGCCTACAATGAGCAGTTCTTC. Translated, it gives CASSGLAGGAYNEQFF. This rearrangement joins TRBV6-1 to TRBJ2-1; TRBD2 matches at 7 bases. The V gene end was trimmed by 4 bases and the J gene end by 2 bases; junction bases not matched to a gene: 8. CDR3 length equals 16 residues. Germline CDR1 is MNHNS and CDR2 is SASEGT.

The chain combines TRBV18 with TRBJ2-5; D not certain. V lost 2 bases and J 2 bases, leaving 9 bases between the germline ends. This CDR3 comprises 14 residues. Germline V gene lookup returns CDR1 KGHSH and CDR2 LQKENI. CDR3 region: CASSPELQQETQYF. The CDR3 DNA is TGTGCCAGCTCACCAGAGTTACAGCAAGAGACCCAGTACTTC.

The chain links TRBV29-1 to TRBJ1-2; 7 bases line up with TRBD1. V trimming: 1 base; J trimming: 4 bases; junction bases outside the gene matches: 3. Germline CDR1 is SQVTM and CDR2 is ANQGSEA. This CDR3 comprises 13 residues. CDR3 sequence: CSVEVTGPYGYTF. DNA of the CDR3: TGCAGCGTTGAAGTGACAGGGCCCTATGGCTACACCTTC.

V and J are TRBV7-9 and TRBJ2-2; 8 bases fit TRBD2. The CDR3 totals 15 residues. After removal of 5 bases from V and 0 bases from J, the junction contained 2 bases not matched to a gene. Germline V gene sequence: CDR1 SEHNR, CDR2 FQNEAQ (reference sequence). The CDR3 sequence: CASSRLASNTGELFF. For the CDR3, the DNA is TGTGCCAGCAGCCGACTAGCGTCGAACACCGGGGAGCTGTTTTTT.

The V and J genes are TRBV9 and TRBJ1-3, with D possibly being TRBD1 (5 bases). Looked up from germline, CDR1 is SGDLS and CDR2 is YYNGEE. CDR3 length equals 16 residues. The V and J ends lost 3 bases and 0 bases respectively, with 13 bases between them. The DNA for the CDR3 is TGTGCCAGCAGCGAGGGGACTTCCCGCTCTGGAAACACCATATATTTT. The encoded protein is CASSEGTSRSGNTIYF.

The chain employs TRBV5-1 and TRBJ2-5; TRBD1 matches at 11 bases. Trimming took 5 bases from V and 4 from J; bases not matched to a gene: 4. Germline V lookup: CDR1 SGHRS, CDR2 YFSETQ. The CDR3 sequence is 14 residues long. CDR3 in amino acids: CASRGGTGGETQYF. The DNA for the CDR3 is TGCGCCAGCAGGGGTGGGACAGGGGGAGAGACCCAGTACTTC. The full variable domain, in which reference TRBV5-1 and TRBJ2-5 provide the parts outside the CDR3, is KAGVTQTPRYLIKTRGQQVTLSCSPISGHRSVSWYQQTPGQGLQFLFEYFSETQRNKGNFPGRFSGRQFSNSRSEMNVSTLELGDSALYLCASRGGTGGETQYFGPGTRLLVL.

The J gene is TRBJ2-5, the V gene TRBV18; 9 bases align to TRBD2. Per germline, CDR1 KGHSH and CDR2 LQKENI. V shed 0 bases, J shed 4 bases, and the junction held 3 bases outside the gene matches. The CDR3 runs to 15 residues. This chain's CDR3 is CASSPPLAGVETQYF. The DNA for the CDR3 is TGTGCCAGCTCACCACCGTTAGCGGGAGTAGAGACCCAGTACTTC.

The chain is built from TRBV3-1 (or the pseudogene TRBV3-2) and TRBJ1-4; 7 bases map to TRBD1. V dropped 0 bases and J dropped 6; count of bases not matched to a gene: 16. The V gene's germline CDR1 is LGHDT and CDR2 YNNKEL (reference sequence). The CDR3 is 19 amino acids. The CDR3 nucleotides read TGTGCCAGCAGCCAAGATCACCCAGGGGGGCTGGCGGCGGATGAAAAACTGTTTTTT. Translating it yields CASSQDHPGGLAADEKLFF.

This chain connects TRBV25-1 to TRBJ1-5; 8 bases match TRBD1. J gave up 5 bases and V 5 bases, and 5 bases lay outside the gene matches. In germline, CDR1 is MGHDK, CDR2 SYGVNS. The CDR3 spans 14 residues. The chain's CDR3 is CASSQTGGDQPQHF. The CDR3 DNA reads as TGTGCCAGCAGTCAAACAGGGGGAGATCAGCCCCAGCATTTT.

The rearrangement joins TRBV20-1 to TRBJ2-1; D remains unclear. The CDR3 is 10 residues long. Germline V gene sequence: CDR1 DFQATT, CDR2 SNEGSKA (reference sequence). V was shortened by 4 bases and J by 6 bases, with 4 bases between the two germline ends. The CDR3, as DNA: TGCAGTGCTACGGGCAATGAGCAGTTCTTC. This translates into CSATGNEQFF.

The CDR3 region has the DNA TGTGCCAGCAGCCAGATCAAGGGGCCTAGATACGAGCAGTACTTC. It translates to CASSQIKGPRYEQYF. This sequence joins TRBV28 and TRBJ2-7; weak D call: TRBD1 (5 bases). Germline-derived CDR1 and CDR2 are MDHEN and SYDVKM. The V gene lost 6 bases and the J gene lost 4 bases, with 19 bases spanning the gap. The CDR3 extends over 15 amino acids.

The CDR3 sequence: CAISYGGAGAGNTIYF. The CDR3 nucleotides are TGTGCCATCAGTTATGGTGGGGCTGGGGCTGGAAACACCATATATTTT. The chain recombines TRBV10-3 with TRBJ1-3; D might be TRBD1 (5 bases). This CDR3 region has 16 residues. V was pared by 5 bases and J by 2 bases, with 16 bases between. Germline CDR1 reads ENHRY; CDR2 reads SYGVKD.

The CDR3 loop is CASRRGDRVSQSPLHF. For the CDR3, the DNA is TGTGCCAGCAGGAGAGGGGACAGGGTAAGTCAATCACCCCTCCACTTT. The chain uses TRBV6-4 and TRBJ1-6, with TRBD1 matching over 9 bases. The CDR3 is made up of 16 amino acids. Germline lookup yields CDR1 MRHNA and CDR2 SNTAGT. J gave up 10 bases and V 6 bases, and 13 bases lay outside the gene matches.